These 25 T cell receptor beta chains were all obtained from the same sample, sequenced in a study of T cells in Graves' hyperthyroidism and ophthalmopathy (dated by TCRdb to the late 2010s). Preparation of the library involved multiplex PCR. Sequencing was carried out with an Illumina HiSeq 2000. The TCR beta CDR3 regions were amplified from the RNA transcripts. The first round of RT-PCR for the TCR CDR3 was performed with the HTBI primer set and the Qiagen OneStep RT-PCR kit. TCRdb ran its own pipeline on the public reads, namely fastp trimming at Q25 and MiXCR clone calling, and kept in-frame beta chains. Rows merge per CDR3 protein into single entries with the most common DNA and genes. The sample table contains roughly 250,000 distinct CDR3 sequences; only one count was recorded for about 16% of them. 25% to 30% of the sample lies in the top ten. The source material was blood. The receptors stem from a woman under 30 with Graves' ophthalmopathy.

At least ten counts were recorded for this clonotype. V gene TRBV18 combines with J gene TRBJ2-5; D not resolved. The V gene's germline CDR1 is KGHSH and CDR2 LQKENI. The CDR3 runs 13 residues. Trimming took 1 base from V and 5 from J, leaving 8 bases between them. Here the CDR3 DNA reads TGTGCCAGCTCACCACTAGCCCGGGAGACCCAGTACTTC. This codes for CASSPLARETQYF.

This clonotype was seen ten or more times. This chain joins TRBV28 and TRBJ2-1; 11 bases agree with TRBD1. The junction had 8 bases not matched to a gene; V was cut back by 6 bases and J by 7 bases. Germline V gives CDR1 MDHEN, CDR2 SYDVKM. The CDR3 extends over 15 amino acids. In DNA, the CDR3 is TGTGCCAGCAGAGGGGGACAGGGGGGAGCAAATGAGCAGTTCTTC. This gives the protein CASRGGQGGANEQFF.

This clonotype was seen a single time. This chain joins TRBV7-3 and TRBJ2-7, with 13 bases identical to TRBD2. The germline V gene encodes CDR1 SGHTA and CDR2 FQGTGA. There are 15 residues in the CDR3. V lost 3 bases, J lost 5 bases, and 4 bases stayed unmatched. This CDR3 reads CASSLQTSGGDEQYF. The CDR3, as DNA: TGTGCCAGCAGCTTGCAAACTAGCGGGGGGGACGAGCAGTACTTC.

The table lists this clonotype with many counts. V usage is TRBV29-1 and J usage is TRBJ2-7; TRBD2 aligns across 13 bases. Germline V gene lookup returns CDR1 SQVTM and CDR2 ANQGSEA. V trimming: 5 bases; J trimming: 6 bases; junction bases outside the gene matches: 7. The CDR3 runs to 14 residues. The CDR3 loop is CSVHGLAGVREQYF. The CDR3 bases are TGCAGCGTTCACGGACTAGCGGGAGTACGCGAGCAGTACTTC.

This clonotype was recorded a few times. The chain combines TRBV19 with TRBJ2-2, with 8 bases fitting TRBD2. The V gene end was trimmed by 4 bases and the J gene end by 0 bases; junction bases not matched to a gene: 10. Looked up from germline, CDR1 is LNHDA and CDR2 is SQIVND (reference sequence). This CDR3 region has 18 residues. The CDR3 loop reads CASSTRGSGGPNTGELFF. The CDR3 nucleotides read TGTGCCAGTAGTACCCGCGGGAGCGGGGGCCCGAACACCGGGGAGCTGTTTTTT.

There are many counts of this clonotype. The CDR3 DNA is TGCAGTGCTAGGGGGCTAGCGGGGAACTACGAGCAGTACTTC. It specifies CSARGLAGNYEQYF. The chain recombines TRBV20-1 with TRBJ2-7; 9 nucleotides align to TRBD2. Germline CDR1 and CDR2: DFQATT and SNEGSKA (reference sequence). The CDR3 extends over 14 amino acids. After removal of 3 bases from V and 3 bases from J, the junction contained 6 bases not matched to a gene.

This clonotype has just a few counts. V gene TRBV4-1 combines with J gene TRBJ2-7, with unresolved D. Trimming cost V 0 bases and J 2 bases, with 20 bases left between them. The CDR3 is made up of 18 amino acids. Germline V lookup: CDR1 MGHRA, CDR2 YSYEKL. The CDR3 coding sequence is TGCGCCAGCAGCCAAGATGTTATGCGAGTCGGCCTCACCTACGAGCAGTACTTC. This encodes CASSQDVMRVGLTYEQYF.

The chain recombines TRBV13 with TRBJ1-1; 9 nucleotides align to TRBD1. V dropped 6 bases and J dropped 3; count of bases not matched to a gene: 11. CDR1 is PRHDT and CDR2 is FYEKMQ in the germline V gene (reference sequence). The CDR3 extends over 16 amino acids. The CDR3 DNA sequence: TGTGCCAGCAGGACAGGGGGGCGAAGTGAGTACACTGAAGCTTTCTTT. This encodes CASRTGGRSEYTEAFF.

This clonotype was seen many times. The chain uses TRBV11-3 and TRBJ2-1, with 8 bases matching TRBD2. The junction had 4 bases not matched to a gene; V was cut back by 1 base and J by 5 bases. CDR1 SGHNT and CDR2 YENEEA come from the germline V gene. CDR3 size: 15 residues. The CDR3 loop reads CASSLVSGVNNEQFF. The CDR3 DNA sequence: TGTGCCAGCAGCTTAGTTAGCGGGGTGAACAATGAGCAGTTCTTC. The complete variable domain, with remaining parts taken from reference TRBV11-3 and TRBJ2-1, reads EAGVVQSPRYKIIEKKQPVAFWCNPISGHNTLYWYLQNLGQGPELLIRYENEEAVDDSQLPKDRFSAERLKGVDSTLKIQPAELGDSAVYLCASSLVSGVNNEQFFGPGTRLTVL.

This clonotype showed up many times. The chain couples TRBV19 to TRBJ1-1; possibly TRBD1 for D (6 bases). The CDR3 is made up of 14 amino acids. Per germline, CDR1 LNHDA and CDR2 SQIVND (reference sequence). V was cut by 7 bases and J by 5 bases, with 17 bases left in between. CDR3 sequence reads: CASIEPGGQTEAFF. CDR3 coding DNA: TGTGCCAGTATCGAGCCGGGGGGCCAAACTGAAGCTTTCTTT.

This clonotype was counted at least ten times. This chain links TRBV4-1 with TRBJ2-1; D is possibly TRBD2 (7 bases). This CDR3 region has 17 residues. V lost 0 bases, J lost 10 bases, and 22 bases lay in between. Germline V gives CDR1 MGHRA, CDR2 YSYEKL. CDR3 bases: TGCGCCAGCAGCCAAGAAGGGGGGGTAGCCCCGGGGCGAGAGCAGTTCTTC. Protein: CASSQEGGVAPGREQFF.

This clonotype has just a few counts. The chain employs TRBV10-1 and TRBJ2-4; 7 positions agree with TRBD1. V lost 2 bases to trimming and J lost 7 bases; unmatched junction nucleotides: 2. This CDR3 has 13 residues. Looked up from germline, CDR1 is WNHNN and CDR2 is SYGVQD (reference sequence). The CDR3 DNA reads TGCGCCAGCAGTGAGACAGGGGAGAACATTCAGTACTTC. It specifies CASSETGENIQYF.

There are many counts of this clonotype. It is likely a read error, because the conserved phenylalanine at the end of the CDR3 is missing. V usage is TRBV6-1 and J usage is TRBJ1-5; D remains unclear. Trimming took 4 bases from V and 3 from J, leaving 4 bases between them. The germline CDR1 and CDR2 sequences are MNHNS and SASEGT. The CDR3 totals 12 residues. CDR3 coding DNA: TGTGCCAGCAGTGGTCTCAATCAGCCCCAGCATCTT. Amino acids: CASSGLNQPQHL.

This clonotype was recorded many times. The V and J genes are TRBV7-3 and TRBJ2-7; a possible D gene is TRBD2 (5 bases). The CDR3 consists of 13 residues. CDR1 is SGHTA and CDR2 is FQGTGA in the germline V gene. V was shortened by 6 bases and J by 2 bases, with 11 bases between the two germline ends. For the CDR3, the DNA is TGTGCCAGCAGTTTGGACTTAACCTACGAGCAGTACTTC. It is translated as CASSLDLTYEQYF.

The sample holds many counts of this clonotype. The chain links TRBV15 to TRBJ2-7, with D perhaps being TRBD1 or TRBD2 (5 bases each). This CDR3 comprises 18 residues. CDR1 and CDR2 from the germline V gene are LNHNV and YYDKDF (reference sequence). The germline V and J ends were trimmed by 0 bases and 2 bases, with 20 bases remaining between them. The CDR3 here is CATSRESPGPKRAYEQYF. DNA for the CDR3: TGTGCCACCAGCAGAGAGAGTCCGGGGCCTAAAAGGGCCTACGAGCAGTACTTC.

This clonotype was counted many times. The chain joins TRBV28 to TRBJ1-2; no clear D. The germline gives CDR1 MDHEN, CDR2 SYDVKM. The CDR3 has 13 amino acids. Between the trimmed V and J ends, which lost 4 bases and 0 bases, there was a span of 6 bases. The CDR3 nucleotides read TGTGCCAGCAGTTGGACGGCTAACTATGGCTACACCTTC. Translation gives CASSWTANYGYTF.

With respect to this clonotype: This may be a read error, as it is one base from a much larger clone. The V and J genes are TRBV28 and TRBJ1-5, with D hard to call. This CDR3 has 14 residues. V was clipped by 2 bases and J by 6 bases, with 11 bases between them. Per the germline V gene, CDR1 is MDHEN and CDR2 is SYDVKM. CDR3 coding DNA: TGTGCCAGCAGTTTAGGGCAGCCCAGTCAGCCCCAGCATTTT. Translating it yields CASSLGQPSQPQHF.

This clonotype was counted at least ten times. This sequence joins TRBV12-3 or TRBV12-4 and TRBJ2-2; D ambiguous. The CDR3 has 13 amino acids. The V end was cut by 6 bases, the J end by 2 bases, with 7 bases between. CDR3 sequence reads: CASSPDNTGELFF. In DNA form, the CDR3 reads TGTGCCAGCAGCCCCGATAACACCGGGGAGCTGTTTTTT.

Ten or more counts support this clonotype. The J gene is TRBJ2-5, the V gene TRBV7-9; perhaps TRBD2 as D (6 bases). Trimming cost V 0 bases and J 0 bases, with 17 bases left between them. Germline-derived CDR1 and CDR2 are SEHNR and FQNEAQ (reference sequence). There are 18 residues in the CDR3. The CDR3 DNA follows: TGTGCCAGCAGCTTAGCGGGGGATTGGGGAGGCTACCAAGAGACCCAGTACTTC. Its protein product is CASSLAGDWGGYQETQYF.

This clonotype was detected ten times or more. J is TRBJ2-2 and V is TRBV6-2 or TRBV6-3; D not certain. Trimming shortened V by 3 bases and J by 0 bases, and 11 bases separated the two germline ends. Germline lookup yields CDR1 MNHEY and CDR2 SVGEGT. CDR3 length equals 16 residues. CDR3 DNA sequence: TGTGCCAGCAGTTATCCCGTGGACGCGAACACCGGGGAGCTGTTTTTT. Translation gives CASSYPVDANTGELFF.

J is TRBJ1-4 and V is TRBV19, with D possibly being TRBD1 (6 bases). V was pared by 7 bases and J by 0 bases, with 21 bases between. Germline V gives CDR1 LNHDA, CDR2 SQIVND (reference sequence). CDR3 length equals 18 residues. The CDR3 reads CASKEIRGRGATNEKLFF. The DNA for the CDR3 is TGTGCCAGTAAGGAAATCAGGGGAAGAGGCGCAACTAATGAAAAACTGTTTTTT.

This clonotype appeared a few times. A single base separates this from a much larger clone, so it may be a read error. The V call is TRBV10-2, the J call TRBJ2-7, with unresolved D. The CDR3 extends over 13 amino acids. Germline V CDR1 and CDR2: WSHSY, SAAADI. This CDR3 reads CATLPDASHEQYF. In nucleotides, the CDR3 is TGCGCCACCCTGCCGGACGCCTCCCACGAGCAGTACTTC.

The chain links TRBV18 to TRBJ2-1; tentatively, D is TRBD2 (5 bases). Germline assignment: CDR1 KGHSH and CDR2 LQKENI. The length of the CDR3 is 14 residues. V lost 2 bases and J 8 bases, leaving 13 bases between the germline ends. The CDR3 coding sequence is TGTGCCAGCTCACCAGGGGATGCGGGCGATGAGCAGTTCTTC. Translated, it gives CASSPGDAGDEQFF. The whole variable domain, filled in from reference TRBV18 and TRBJ2-1, reads NAGVMQNPRHLVRRRGQEARLRCSPMKGHSHVYWYRQLPEEGLKFMVYLQKENIIDESGMPKERFSAEFPKEGPSILRIQQVVRGDSAAYFCASSPGDAGDEQFFGPGTRLTVL.

Many counts were recorded for this clonotype. The V gene is TRBV12-3 or TRBV12-4, the J gene TRBJ2-2; no firm D call. The CDR3 has 12 residues. V shed 5 bases and J shed 5 bases, with 6 bases lying between them. CDR3 nucleotide sequence: TGTGCCAGCAGTCGGAAGACCGGGGAGCTGTTTTTT. It is translated as CASSRKTGELFF.

There are many counts of this clonotype. The chain employs TRBV6-1 and TRBJ1-2, with TRBD1 identical over 7 bases. V lost 7 bases, J lost 5 bases, and 7 bases stayed unmatched. Germline-derived CDR1 and CDR2 are MNHNS and SASEGT. The CDR3 totals 13 residues. The DNA of the CDR3 is TGTGCCAGCACCCCAGGACAGGTGTATGGCTACACCTTC. Its translation: CASTPGQVYGYTF.